Each of the 14 T cell receptor beta chains below was sequenced from the same sample in a study of blood T cell repertoires in COVID-19. The table came from immunoSEQ multiplex PCR; TCRdb's copy has only in-frame clones and leaves some out. The data show about 95,000 clones, roughly 90% seen once. The specimen was peripheral blood. The source of these receptors is a woman in her 70s with acute or convalescent COVID-19.

This clone has only one observation. The genes are TRBV18 and TRBJ1-1, with 8 bases that match TRBD1. V lost 2 bases, J lost 5 bases, and 10 bases stayed unmatched. Germline V gene lookup returns CDR1 KGHSH and CDR2 LQKENI. This CDR3 is 16 amino acids long. The CDR3 loop reads CASSPTVSQGATEAFF. The DNA of the CDR3 is TGTGCCAGCTCACCAACGGTTTCGCAGGGGGCTACTGAAGCTTTCTTT.

The chain is built from TRBV28 and TRBJ1-6, with D perhaps TRBD1 (5 bases). Deletions cut 0 bases from V and 5 bases from J, with 8 bases between. This CDR3 is built from 15 residues. CDR1 MDHEN and CDR2 SYDVKM come from the germline V gene. The CDR3 is CASSLWRGNNSPLHF. The CDR3 DNA reads TGTGCCAGCAGTTTATGGCGGGGGAATAATTCACCCCTCCACTTT.

The chain carries TRBV27 and TRBJ1-2; maybe TRBD1 (6 bases). CDR3 length: 14 amino acids. Germline-derived CDR1 and CDR2 are MNHEY and SMNVEV (reference sequence). V was pared by 0 bases and J by 10 bases, with 15 bases between. DNA for the CDR3: TGTGCCAGCAGTTTATCCCCCAGGGGTAGTGACTACACCTTC. It specifies CASSLSPRGSDYTF.

The V gene is TRBV18, the J gene TRBJ1-2; no reliable D call. Between the trimmed V and J ends, which lost 1 base and 8 bases, there was a span of 11 bases. The CDR3 length is 13 residues. Germline CDR1 KGHSH, CDR2 LQKENI. CDR3 residues: CASSPLEGGGYTF. The CDR3 bases are TGTGCCAGCTCACCACTCGAGGGAGGAGGCTACACCTTC.

Here the CDR3 reads CASSTPGQNTEAFF. The CDR3 DNA sequence: TGTGCCAGTAGTACCCCCGGACAGAACACTGAAGCTTTCTTT. This chain links TRBV19 with TRBJ1-1; tentative D call: TRBD1 (5 bases). Germline loops: CDR1 LNHDA, CDR2 SQIVND (reference sequence). The CDR3 loop spans 14 amino acids. The ends were cut back, 4 bases at V and 1 base at J, with 10 bases in the middle.

The gene calls are TRBV7-8 and TRBJ1-6, with D possibly matching TRBD1 (5 bases). Germline CDR1 is SGHVS and CDR2 is FQNEAQ. Trimming stripped 2 bases from V and 6 bases from J, with 14 bases between. The CDR3 loop spans 16 amino acids. The CDR3 region is CASSLSRDFPNSPLHF. CDR3 DNA sequence: TGTGCCAGCAGCTTAAGTCGGGACTTCCCTAATTCACCCCTCCACTTT.

The rearrangement uses TRBV5-1 and TRBJ1-3, with D uncertain. Trimming shortened V by 3 bases and J by 11 bases, and 9 bases separated the two germline ends. CDR1 SGHRS and CDR2 YFSETQ come from the germline V gene. The CDR3 is made up of 11 amino acids. The chain's CDR3 is CASSSGWAIYF. CDR3 nucleotide sequence: TGCGCCAGCAGCTCCGGGTGGGCCATATATTTT.

Details on this clone: This same CDR3 is encoded by further DNA sequences in the sample. This chain uses TRBV3-1 (or the pseudogene TRBV3-2) with TRBJ2-5; 9 nucleotides match TRBD2. Per germline, CDR1 LGHDT and CDR2 YNNKEL (reference sequence). V trimming: 2 bases; J trimming: 5 bases; junction bases outside the gene matches: 6. CDR3 length equals 15 residues. The CDR3 DNA is TGTGCCAGCAGCCAACTGCTAGCGGGGCTGGAGACCCAGTACTTC. Translation gives CASSQLLAGLETQYF.

The V call is TRBV7-9, the J call TRBJ2-5; D unresolved. The germline V gene encodes CDR1 SEHNR and CDR2 FQNEAQ (reference sequence). The CDR3 extends over 15 amino acids. V lost 1 base to trimming and J lost 5 bases, with 14 bases between them. The CDR3 spells CASSLGLDRRETQYF. CDR3 DNA sequence: TGTGCCAGCAGCTTAGGTCTAGACCGGCGGGAGACCCAGTACTTC. Filled out from reference TRBV7-9 and TRBJ2-5, the complete variable domain reads DTGVSQNPRHKITKRGQNVTFRCDPISEHNRLYWYRQTLGQGPEFLTYFQNEAQLEKSRLLSDRFSAERPKGSFSTLEIQRTEQGDSAMYLCASSLGLDRRETQYFGPGTRLLVL.

This clone was observed a single time. V is TRBV7-9 and J is TRBJ2-5; 10 positions agree with TRBD2. Germline V CDR1 and CDR2: SEHNR, FQNEAQ (reference sequence). Trimming at V came to 3 bases and at J to 1 base, leaving 8 bases not matched to a gene. The CDR3 runs to 17 residues. The CDR3 DNA is TGTGCCAGCAGCTTGGGGTGGACTAGCGGACCCCAAGAGACCCAGTACTTC. Encoded protein: CASSLGWTSGPQETQYF.

The chain links TRBV5-1 to TRBJ2-3, with TRBD1 matching 9 bases. V was clipped by 5 bases and J by 4 bases; unmatched bases: 14. Germline V CDR1 and CDR2: SGHRS, YFSETQ. The CDR3 sequence is 17 residues long. DNA for the CDR3: TGCGCCAGCAGTCTTGAGGGACAGGGTATTTTTGCAGATACGCAGTATTTT. As protein: CASSLEGQGIFADTQYF.

CDR3 DNA: TGTGCCAGCAGCCAGACTAGCTACACCGGGGAGCTGTTTTTT. Translated: CASSQTSYTGELFF. The gene calls are TRBV14 and TRBJ2-2; 7 bases are shared with TRBD2. The germline V gene encodes CDR1 SGHDN and CDR2 FVKESK. This CDR3 has 14 residues. Unmatched junction bases numbered 1, after V lost 3 bases and J lost 3 bases.

The chain employs TRBV24-1 and TRBJ2-1; a possible D gene is TRBD2 (6 bases). Trimming cost V 9 bases and J 8 bases, with 13 bases left between them. This CDR3 contains 12 residues. From germline, CDR1 is KGHDR and CDR2 SFDVKD. CDR3: CATSGGYDEQFF. CDR3 nucleotides: TGTGCCACCTCTGGGGGGTACGATGAGCAGTTCTTC.

CDR3 DNA sequence: TGCGCCAGCAGCATCGATACTAGCGGGGCCCAAGAGACCCAGTACTTC. It translates to CASSIDTSGAQETQYF. The chain carries TRBV5-1 and TRBJ2-5; TRBD2 matches at 10 bases. Germline CDR1 reads SGHRS; CDR2 reads YFSETQ. After removal of 4 bases from V and 1 base from J, the junction contained 7 bases not matched to a gene. The CDR3 consists of 16 residues. The variable domain in full, with the rest retrieved from reference TRBV5-1 and TRBJ2-5, is KAGVTQTPRYLIKTRGQQVTLSCSPISGHRSVSWYQQTPGQGLQFLFEYFSETQRNKGNFPGRFSGRQFSNSRSEMNVSTLELGDSALYLCASSIDTSGAQETQYFGPGTRLLVL.